These T cell receptor beta chains were read from a single sample in a study of blood T cells in healthy people across ages. TCRdb recomputed calls from the 5' RACE reads with MiXCR, one row per CDR3 protein. The data hold around 2 million distinct CDR3 sequences, with about two fifths observed a single time. Sequencing was performed on blood. These receptors all stem from a human donor in good health. CDR3s include the opening cysteine and the closing phenylalanine or tryptophan. The D gene is left open where the match is weak. Clone size is shown for a subset of rows, as once, few, many or a class of expanded clone.

CDR3nt: TGTGCCAGCACCTTAATGGGGTATGGTCAGCCCCAGCATTTT
CDR3aa: CASTLMGYGQPQHF
d_gene: NA
v_gene: TRBV12-3/TRBV12-4
abundance: once
j_gene: TRBJ1-5

CDR3nt: TGCGCCAGCAGCCAAGGGACATTTAATCAGCCCCAGCATTTT
CDR3aa: CASSQGTFNQPQHF
d_gene: NA
v_gene: TRBV4-1
abundance: NA
j_gene: TRBJ1-5

CDR3nt: TGCGCCAGCAGCTTGTGGGGTCTAGGGGCAGATACGCAGTATTTT
CDR3aa: CASSLWGLGADTQYF
d_gene: NA
v_gene: TRBV5-1
abundance: once
j_gene: TRBJ2-3

CDR3nt: TGTGCCAGCAGGTTTGGAGGGAAGGACACTGAAGCTTTCTTT
CDR3aa: CASRFGGKDTEAFF
d_gene: NA
v_gene: TRBV13
abundance: NA
j_gene: TRBJ1-1

CDR3nt: TGTGCCAGCAGCGGATCTAGCGGGTCTCTTGGCTACACCTTC
CDR3aa: CASSGSSGSLGYTF
d_gene: NA
v_gene: TRBV13
abundance: NA
j_gene: TRBJ1-2

CDR3nt: TGTGCCAGCCAGACGGAATTGAACAATGAGCAGTACTTC
CDR3aa: CASQTELNNEQYF
d_gene: NA
v_gene: TRBV2
abundance: once
j_gene: TRBJ2-4

CDR3nt: TGCAGTGCTAGAGATCAAAGGACAGGGGACTATGGCTACACCTTC
CDR3aa: CSARDQRTGDYGYTF
d_gene: TRBD1
v_gene: TRBV20-1
abundance: NA
j_gene: TRBJ1-2

CDR3nt: TGTGCCAGCAGTTACCGGGGTGAGGAGCAGTACTTC
CDR3aa: CASSYRGEEQYF
d_gene: NA
v_gene: TRBV6-6
abundance: few
j_gene: TRBJ2-7

CDR3nt: TGTGCCAGCGGGCGGGGACCCCAGGAGACCCAGTACTTC
CDR3aa: CASGRGPQETQYF
d_gene: NA
v_gene: TRBV6-5
abundance: NA
j_gene: TRBJ2-5

CDR3nt: TGTGCCAGCAGAAAGACAGGGATGAACATTCAGTACTTC
CDR3aa: CASRKTGMNIQYF
d_gene: TRBD1
v_gene: TRBV28
abundance: once
j_gene: TRBJ2-4

CDR3nt: TGTGCCAGTAGTGAGGGACAGGCGGACAATGAGCAGTTCTTC
CDR3aa: CASSEGQADNEQFF
d_gene: TRBD1
v_gene: TRBV19
abundance: NA
j_gene: TRBJ2-1